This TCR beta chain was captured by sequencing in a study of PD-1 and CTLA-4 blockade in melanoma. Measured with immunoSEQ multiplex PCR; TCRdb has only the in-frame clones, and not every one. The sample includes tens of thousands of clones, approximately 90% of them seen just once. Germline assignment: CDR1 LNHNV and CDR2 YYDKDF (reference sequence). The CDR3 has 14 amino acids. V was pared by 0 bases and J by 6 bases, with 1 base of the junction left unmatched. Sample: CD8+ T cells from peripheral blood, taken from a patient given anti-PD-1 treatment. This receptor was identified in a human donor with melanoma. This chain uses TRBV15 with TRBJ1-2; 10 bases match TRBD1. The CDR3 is CATSRDGTGDGYTF. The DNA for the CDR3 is TGTGCCACCAGCAGAGATGGGACAGGGGATGGCTACACCTTC.